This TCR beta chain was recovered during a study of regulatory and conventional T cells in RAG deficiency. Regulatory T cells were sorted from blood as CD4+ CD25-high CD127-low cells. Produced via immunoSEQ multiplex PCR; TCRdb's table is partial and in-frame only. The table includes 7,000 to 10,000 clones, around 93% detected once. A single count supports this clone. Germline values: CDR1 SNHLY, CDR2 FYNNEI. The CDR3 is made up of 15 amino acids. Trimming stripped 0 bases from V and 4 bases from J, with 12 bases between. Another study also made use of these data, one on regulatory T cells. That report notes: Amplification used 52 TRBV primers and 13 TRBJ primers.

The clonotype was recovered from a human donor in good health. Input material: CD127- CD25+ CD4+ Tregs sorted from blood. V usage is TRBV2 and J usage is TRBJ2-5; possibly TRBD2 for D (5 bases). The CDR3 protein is CASSEAQAEGETQYF. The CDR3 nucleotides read TGTGCCAGCAGTGAAGCGCAGGCAGAGGGAGAGACCCAGTACTTC.